This TCR beta chain came from a study of cytomegalovirus exposure and HLA in healthy donors. Overall study results and limits: For cytomegalovirus status, the classifier reportedly gave diagnoses with high specificity and sensitivity.

The CDR3 is made up of 15 amino acids. V was pared by 7 bases and J by 3 bases, with 15 bases between. Germline CDR1 is MNHEY and CDR2 is SVGAGI. Of note for this clone: No antigen is known for it.

Researchers ran the PCR with 60 Vbeta and 13 Jbeta primers. Sequencing was performed with immunoSEQ multiplex PCR; in TCRdb, only in-frame clones are kept and a portion is missing. The sample holds 130,000 or so clones, about four fifths seen once. Each donor was nominally healthy when sampled (though unrecorded immune exposures were likely). The sequence was obtained from a woman between 35 and 50 years old in good health and CMV-seronegative. Sequenced material: PBMCs. The chain has TRBV6-5 and TRBJ2-2, with TRBD2 as a possible D gene (6 bases). This CDR3 reads CASTKGRGDTGELFF. The DNA of the CDR3 is TGTGCCAGCACGAAGGGTCGCGGGGACACCGGGGAGCTGTTTTTT.